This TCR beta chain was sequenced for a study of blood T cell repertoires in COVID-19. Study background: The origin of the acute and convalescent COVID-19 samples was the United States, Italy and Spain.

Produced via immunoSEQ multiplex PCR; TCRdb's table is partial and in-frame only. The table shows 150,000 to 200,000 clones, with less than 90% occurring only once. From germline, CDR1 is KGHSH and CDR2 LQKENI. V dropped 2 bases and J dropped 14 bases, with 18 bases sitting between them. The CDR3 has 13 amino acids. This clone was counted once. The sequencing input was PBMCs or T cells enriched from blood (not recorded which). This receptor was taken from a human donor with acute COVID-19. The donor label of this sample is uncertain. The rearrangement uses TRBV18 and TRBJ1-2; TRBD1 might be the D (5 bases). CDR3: CASSPAQDLLGTF. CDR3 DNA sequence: TGTGCCAGCTCACCAGCACAGGACCTCCTGGGGACCTTC.